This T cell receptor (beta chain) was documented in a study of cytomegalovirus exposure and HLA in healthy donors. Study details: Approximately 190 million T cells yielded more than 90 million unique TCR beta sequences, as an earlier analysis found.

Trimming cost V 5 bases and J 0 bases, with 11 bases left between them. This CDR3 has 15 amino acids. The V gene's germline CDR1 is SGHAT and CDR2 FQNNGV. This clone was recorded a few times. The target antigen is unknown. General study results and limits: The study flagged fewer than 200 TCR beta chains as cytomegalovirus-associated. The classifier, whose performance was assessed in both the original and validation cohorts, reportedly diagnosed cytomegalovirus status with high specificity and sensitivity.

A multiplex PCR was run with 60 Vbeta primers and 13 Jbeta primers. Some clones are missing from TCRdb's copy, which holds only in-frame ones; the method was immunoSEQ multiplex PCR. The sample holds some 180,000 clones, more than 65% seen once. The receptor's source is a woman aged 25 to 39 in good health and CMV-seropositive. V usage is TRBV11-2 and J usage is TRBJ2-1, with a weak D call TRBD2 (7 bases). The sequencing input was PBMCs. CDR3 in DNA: TGTGCCAGCAGCAGGGGGGGGAACTCCTACAATGAGCAGTTCTTC. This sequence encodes CASSRGGNSYNEQFF.